This T cell receptor (beta chain) emerged from a study of shared clonotypes between healthy human individuals. Of note for this clone: What it recognizes is unknown.

Study-level results: Donor scarcity curtailed the genetic and exposure-history diversity represented herein.

V was shortened by 2 bases and J by 6 bases, with 11 bases between the two germline ends. Germline V gene sequence: CDR1 KGHSH, CDR2 LQKENI. The CDR3 is 13 amino acids. Produced via immunoSEQ multiplex PCR; TCRdb's table is partial and in-frame only. The sample lists around 940,000 clones, around three quarters seen once, with roughly 1.5% in the top ten. The sequencing input was memory CD4+ T cells sorted from blood. Subset reported: CD45RA-negative fraction. The chain has TRBV18 and TRBJ2-7, with a tentative D call TRBD1 (5 bases). The TCR sequence derives from a man aged 18-30 years in good health. The CDR3 bases are TGTGCCAGCTCACCAGGGGCTTCGGTCGAGCAGTACTTC. It translates to CASSPGASVEQYF.